This T cell receptor (beta chain) was sequenced for a study of shared clonotypes between healthy human individuals. Study summary: Each donor's CD8 memory used one plate, CD8 naive two, each CD4 subset three.

Overall study findings and caveats: How much donors shared clonotypes was expected to be affected by sequencing depth.

Profiled with immunoSEQ multiplex PCR; TCRdb holds only in-frame clones, not every one. The table records about 700,000 clones, approximately 90% of them present only once. Selected positively for CCR7 and CD45RO-negative, naive CD8 cells excluded terminally differentiated effector memory CD45RA+ cells. Caucasian adults living in Nashville, Tennessee, provided all samples. J lost 2 bases, V lost 3 bases, and 6 bases had no gene match. CDR1 and CDR2 from the germline V gene are MNHEY and SMNVEV (reference sequence). The CDR3 contains 15 residues. On this clone: Antigen: not known.

This chain connects TRBV27 to TRBJ2-7; 8 nucleotides line up with TRBD2. The specimen sequenced was naive CD8+ T cells sorted from blood. The receptor was isolated from a man younger than 45 in good health. CDR3 in amino acids: CASSFKSGSPYEQYF. In DNA, the CDR3 is TGTGCCAGCAGTTTTAAAAGCGGGAGCCCCTACGAGCAGTACTTC.